Presented here are 25 T cell receptor beta chains from one specimen sequenced in a study of blood T cells in healthy people across ages. PCR was performed a second time for roughly 6 to 12 cycles using a sample-barcoded 5' primer and a J-beta primer mix. TCRdb processed the 5' RACE reads anew with MiXCR; each CDR3 protein has one entry. The sample has more than 700,000 distinct CDR3 sequences, about 48% seen once. Sequences were obtained from blood. Source of these receptors: a man aged 80 or over in good health.

V is TRBV27 and J is TRBJ2-2; 7 positions agree with TRBD2. The ends lost 5 bases at V and 4 bases at J; junction bases unmatched: 10. CDR3 size: 16 residues. Germline V gene lookup returns CDR1 MNHEY and CDR2 SMNVEV (reference sequence). The CDR3 nucleotides read TGTGCCAGCAGTCGTTCGGGGGGAAGAGGCACCGGGGAGCTGTTTTTT. This translates into CASSRSGGRGTGELFF.

This clonotype has more than one count but fewer than ten. This chain connects TRBV3-1 to TRBJ2-1; 12 bases agree with TRBD2. The CDR3 length is 17 residues. V was pared by 4 bases and J by 5 bases, with 9 bases of the junction left unmatched. Germline assignment: CDR1 LGHDT and CDR2 YNNKEL (reference sequence). The CDR3 sequence is CASSLSLRTSGNNEQFF. CDR3 nucleotides: TGTGCCAGCAGCCTCTCCCTGCGGACTAGCGGGAACAATGAGCAGTTCTTC.

The chain is built from TRBV7-3 and TRBJ2-1, with TRBD2 matching 9 bases. Trimming at V came to 3 bases and at J to 7 bases, leaving 4 bases not matched to a gene. The germline V gene has CDR1 SGHTA and CDR2 FQGTGA. The CDR3 extends over 14 amino acids. CDR3 amino acids: CASSLLAGSNEQFF. CDR3 coding DNA: TGTGCCAGCAGCTTGCTAGCGGGATCAAATGAGCAGTTCTTC.

The chain links TRBV20-1 to TRBJ2-5, with TRBD1 as a possible D gene (6 bases). The germline V and J ends were trimmed by 1 base and 2 bases, with 14 bases remaining between them. Germline CDR1 and CDR2: DFQATT and SNEGSKA (reference sequence). The CDR3 extends over 15 amino acids. This CDR3 is CSARGPGRGQETQYF. In nucleotides, the CDR3 is TGCAGTGCTAGAGGACCCGGTAGGGGGCAAGAGACCCAGTACTTC.

This chain connects TRBV6-2 or TRBV6-3 to TRBJ2-7; no firm D call. The CDR3 spans 13 residues. V was pared by 7 bases and J by 0 bases, with 10 bases between. Germline-derived CDR1 and CDR2 are MNHEY and SVGEGT. CDR3 loop: CASNHPSSYEQYF. CDR3 nucleotides: TGTGCCAGCAACCACCCGAGCTCCTACGAGCAGTACTTC.

This rearrangement joins TRBV15 to TRBJ2-3, with TRBD2 matching over 7 bases. The CDR3 runs to 14 residues. Trimming took 2 bases from V and 4 from J; bases not matched to a gene: 3. In germline, CDR1 is LNHNV, CDR2 YYDKDF (reference sequence). DNA for the CDR3: TGTGCCACCAGCAGAATTGGGGGGGCAGATACGCAGTATTTT. Amino acid sequence: CATSRIGGADTQYF. The full variable domain, with the rest looked up from reference TRBV15 and TRBJ2-3, is DAMVIQNPRYQVTQFGKPVTLSCSQTLNHNVMYWYQQKSSQAPKLLFHYYDKDFNNEADTPDNFQSRRPNTSFCFLDIRSPGLGDTAMYLCATSRIGGADTQYFGPGTRLTVL.

This clonotype was counted a single time. The chain recombines TRBV2 with TRBJ2-7, with D perhaps TRBD2 (5 bases). The J call is uncertain, as TRBJ2-4 better fits the DNA end. The CDR3 spans 16 residues. Germline values: CDR1 SNHLY, CDR2 FYNNEI. The CDR3 DNA is TGTGCCAGCAGTGGGAGCATTAGCGTTTCCCTCAACATTCAGTACTTC. It codes for CASSGSISVSLNIQYF.

This chain links TRBV25-1 with TRBJ2-7; 9 bases are shared with TRBD1. Germline-derived CDR1 and CDR2 are MGHDK and SYGVNS. The CDR3 length is 14 residues. The trim removed 6 bases at V and 1 base at J, leaving 4 bases unmatched. The CDR3 sequence: CASRGQGRSYEQYF. As DNA, the CDR3 is TGTGCCAGCAGGGGACAGGGCCGGTCCTACGAGCAGTACTTC.

This clonotype was counted a few times. The chain employs TRBV5-1 and TRBJ2-1, with TRBD2 matching 9 bases. CDR1 and CDR2 from the germline V gene are SGHRS and YFSETQ. Germline trimming cut 4 bases from V and 10 bases from J; bases unmatched to any gene: 3. The CDR3 runs to 12 residues. CDR3 DNA: TGCGCCAGCAGCCTAGCGGGGCGGGAGCAGTTCTTC. It translates to CASSLAGREQFF.

For the CDR3, the DNA is TGCGCCAGCAGCCAAGATCCCGGCAACAGGGGGAGTGAAGAGACCCAGTACTTC. It yields the protein CASSQDPGNRGSEETQYF. The V and J genes are TRBV4-1 and TRBJ2-4, with TRBD1 identical over 8 bases. With the DNA end fitting TRBJ2-5 better, the J assignment may be wrong. The CDR3 is made up of 18 amino acids. CDR1 and CDR2 (germline): MGHRA, YSYEKL.

This rearrangement joins TRBV29-1 to TRBJ1-5, with a possible D match to TRBD1 (5 bases). Trimming removed 4 bases from V and 3 bases from J, with 7 bases in between. CDR1 SQVTM and CDR2 ANQGSEA come from the germline V gene. CDR3 length: 12 residues. The CDR3 protein is CSVGTHNQPQHF. The CDR3 bases are TGCAGCGTTGGGACACACAATCAGCCCCAGCATTTT. Combining the CDR3 with reference TRBV29-1 and TRBJ1-5 gives the whole variable domain SAVISQKPSRDICQRGTSLTIQCQVDSQVTMMFWYRQQPGQSLTLIATANQGSEATYESGFVIDKFPISRPNLTFSTLTVSNMSPEDSSIYLCSVGTHNQPQHFGDGTRLSIL.

The rearrangement joins TRBV15 to TRBJ2-4; 8 bases fit TRBD2. Germline CDR1 is LNHNV and CDR2 is YYDKDF (reference sequence). The CDR3 extends over 16 amino acids. The ends lost 0 bases at V and 13 bases at J; junction bases unmatched: 14. CDR3 amino acids: CATSRDRAGGRKEQYF. The CDR3 DNA is TGTGCCACCAGCAGAGATCGGGCGGGAGGTCGTAAAGAGCAGTACTTC.

This clonotype has only a few counts. The V and J genes are TRBV6-5 and TRBJ1-6; possibly TRBD1 for D (5 bases). Germline V lookup: CDR1 MNHEY, CDR2 SVGAGI. The CDR3 is 18 residues long. With 2 bases removed from V and 6 bases from J, the gap between germline ends came to 20 bases. The chain's CDR3 is CASSYDPPGSGFNSPLHF. DNA of the CDR3: TGTGCCAGCAGTTACGATCCGCCAGGGTCAGGATTTAATTCACCCCTCCACTTT.

This rearrangement joins TRBV5-1 to TRBJ2-1, with D perhaps being TRBD1 or TRBD2 (5 bases each). Germline assignment: CDR1 SGHRS and CDR2 YFSETQ. CDR3 length equals 18 residues. The ends were cut back, 4 bases at V and 0 bases at J, with 20 bases in the middle. The CDR3 is CASSRLTASGSSYNEQFF. In DNA, the CDR3 is TGCGCCAGCAGCAGGTTGACAGCGAGTGGGAGCTCCTACAATGAGCAGTTCTTC.

This chain connects TRBV5-1 to TRBJ1-1; 9 bases align to TRBD1. The germline V gene encodes CDR1 SGHRS and CDR2 YFSETQ. This CDR3 comprises 17 residues. With V trimmed by 4 bases and J by 3 bases, 13 bases remained unmatched. The CDR3 DNA sequence: TGCGCCAGCAGCCCTCCCAGAAGGGACAGGGTTCACACTGAAGCTTTCTTT. Translation gives CASSPPRRDRVHTEAFF.

This clonotype appeared a single time. Here the CDR3 reads CASSNRNSSNEKLFF. The CDR3 nucleotides are TGCGCCAGCAGTAACCGGAACAGTTCCAATGAAAAACTGTTTTTT. The V call is TRBV4-1, the J call TRBJ1-4; D is undetermined. The CDR3 totals 15 residues. Trimming left V 6 bases short and J 5 bases short, with 16 bases between. Germline V gene data show CDR1 as MGHRA and CDR2 as YSYEKL.

This sequence joins TRBV20-1 and TRBJ1-1; unclear D gene. The V gene's germline CDR1 is DFQATT and CDR2 SNEGSKA (reference sequence). CDR3 size: 17 residues. With 1 base removed from V and 2 bases from J, the gap between germline ends came to 20 bases. CDR3: CSARVRPNSNFNTEAFF. Here the CDR3 DNA reads TGCAGTGCTAGAGTAAGGCCGAATTCCAACTTTAACACTGAAGCTTTCTTT.

This chain uses TRBV5-6 with TRBJ2-7; D unresolved. V lost 4 bases to trimming and J lost 6 bases, with 14 bases between them. This CDR3 is built from 13 residues. Germline V CDR1 and CDR2: SGHDT, YYEEEE. The CDR3 bases are TGTGCCAGCAGCGCCTTGGGCGAAAGCGAGCAGTACTTC. Translation gives CASSALGESEQYF.

V is TRBV27 and J is TRBJ1-2; possibly TRBD1 for D (5 bases). The germline CDR1 and CDR2 sequences are MNHEY and SMNVEV (reference sequence). CDR3 length: 14 amino acids. Trimming stripped 5 bases from V and 2 bases from J, with 12 bases between. CDR3 in DNA: TGTGCCAGCAGTCGATACACAGGAAACTATGGCTACACCTTC. Translating it yields CASSRYTGNYGYTF.

This clonotype was seen once. This chain's CDR3 is CASSFIKQASNTEAFF. The CDR3 DNA follows: TGCGCCAGCAGCTTTATAAAACAGGCCTCGAACACTGAAGCTTTCTTT. The V call is TRBV5-1, the J call TRBJ1-1, with TRBD1 as a possible D gene (5 bases). V was pared by 2 bases and J by 1 base, with 15 bases between. Germline V gene lookup returns CDR1 SGHRS and CDR2 YFSETQ. The CDR3 loop spans 16 amino acids.

This clonotype came up a few times. The J gene is TRBJ1-4, the V gene TRBV21-1. TRBV21-1 is flagged as a pseudogene. The CDR3 runs 17 residues. The CDR3 sequence is CASSKDDGPPRNEKLFF. The CDR3 nucleotides are TGTGCCAGCAGCAAAGACGACGGACCCCCCCGCAATGAAAAACTGTTTTTT.

V gene TRBV25-1 combines with J gene TRBJ2-1, with D maybe TRBD2 (5 bases). The CDR3 totals 17 residues. The V gene lost 0 bases and the J gene lost 5 bases, with 17 bases spanning the gap. Germline assignment: CDR1 MGHDK and CDR2 SYGVNS. The CDR3 is CASSEYSGGPNHNEQFF. CDR3 nucleotide sequence: TGTGCCAGCAGTGAATATTCTGGCGGGCCTAATCACAATGAGCAGTTCTTC. Full variable domain (missing parts from reference TRBV25-1 and TRBJ2-1): EADIYQTPRYLVIGTGKKITLECSQTMGHDKMYWYQQDPGMELHLIHYSYGVNSTEKGDLSSESTVSRIRTEHFPLTLESARPSHTSQYLCASSEYSGGPNHNEQFFGPGTRLTVL.

In this sample, this clonotype turned up a few times. The chain uses TRBV5-1 and TRBJ2-6, with D perhaps TRBD2 (5 bases). Between the trimmed V and J ends, which lost 2 bases and 1 base, there was a span of 16 bases. The CDR3 extends over 18 amino acids. The V gene's germline CDR1 is SGHRS and CDR2 YFSETQ. The CDR3 is CASSLSEGFGSGANVLTF. The CDR3 DNA is TGCGCCAGCAGCTTATCTGAGGGCTTTGGATCTGGGGCCAACGTCCTGACTTTC.

The rearrangement links TRBV3-1 to TRBJ2-1; D uncertain. The CDR3 is 11 amino acids. The germline V gene has CDR1 LGHDT and CDR2 YNNKEL (reference sequence). The V gene lost 2 bases and the J gene lost 10 bases, with 6 bases spanning the gap. This CDR3 reads CASSQSREQFF. DNA for the CDR3: TGTGCCAGCAGCCAATCGCGGGAGCAGTTCTTC.

Written as DNA, the CDR3 is TGTGCCACCAGCAGAGAAGGGGACAGGGGCGATGAGCAGTTCTTC. Amino acid sequence: CATSREGDRGDEQFF. V and J are TRBV15 and TRBJ2-1, with 10 bases that match TRBD1. Unmatched junction bases numbered 4, after V lost 0 bases and J lost 8 bases. Per germline, CDR1 LNHNV and CDR2 YYDKDF (reference sequence). This CDR3 has 15 amino acids.